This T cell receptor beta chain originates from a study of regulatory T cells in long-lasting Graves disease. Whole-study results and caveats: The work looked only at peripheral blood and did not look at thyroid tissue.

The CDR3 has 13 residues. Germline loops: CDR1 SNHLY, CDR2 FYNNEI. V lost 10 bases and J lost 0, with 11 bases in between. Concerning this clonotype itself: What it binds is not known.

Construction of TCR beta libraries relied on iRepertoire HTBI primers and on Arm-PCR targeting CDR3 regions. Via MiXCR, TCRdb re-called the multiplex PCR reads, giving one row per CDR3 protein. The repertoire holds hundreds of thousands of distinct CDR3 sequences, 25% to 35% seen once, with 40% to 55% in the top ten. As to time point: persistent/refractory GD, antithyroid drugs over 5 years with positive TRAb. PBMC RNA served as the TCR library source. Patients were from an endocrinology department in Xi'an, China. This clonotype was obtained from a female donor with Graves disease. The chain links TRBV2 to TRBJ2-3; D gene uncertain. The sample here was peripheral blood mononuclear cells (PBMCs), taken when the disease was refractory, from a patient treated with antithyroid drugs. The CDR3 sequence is CATTFRSTDTQYF. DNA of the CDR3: TGTGCCACCACGTTCCGGAGCACAGATACGCAGTATTTT. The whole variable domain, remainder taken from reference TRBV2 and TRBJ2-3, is EPEVTQTPSHQVTQMGQEVILRCVPISNHLYFYWYRQILGQKVEFLVSFYNNEISEKSEIFDDQFSVERPDGSNFTLKIRSTKLEDSAMYFCATTFRSTDTQYFGPGTRLTVL.